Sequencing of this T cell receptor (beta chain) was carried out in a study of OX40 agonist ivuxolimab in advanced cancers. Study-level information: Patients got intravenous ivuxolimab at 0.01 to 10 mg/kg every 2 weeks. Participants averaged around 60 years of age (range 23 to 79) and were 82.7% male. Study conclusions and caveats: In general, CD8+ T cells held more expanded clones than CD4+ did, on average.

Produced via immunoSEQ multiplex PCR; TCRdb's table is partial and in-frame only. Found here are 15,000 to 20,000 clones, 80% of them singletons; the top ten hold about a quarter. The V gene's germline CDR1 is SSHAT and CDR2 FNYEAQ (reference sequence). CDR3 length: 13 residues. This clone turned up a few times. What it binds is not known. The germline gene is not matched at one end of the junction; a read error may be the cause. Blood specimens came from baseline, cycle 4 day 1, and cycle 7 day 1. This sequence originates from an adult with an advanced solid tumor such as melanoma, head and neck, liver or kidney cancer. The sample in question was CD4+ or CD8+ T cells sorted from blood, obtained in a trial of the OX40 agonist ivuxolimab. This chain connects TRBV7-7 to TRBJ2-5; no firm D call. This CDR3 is CASSLAPAETQYF. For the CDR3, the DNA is TGTGCTAGCAGCTTAGCTCCGGCAGAGACCCAGTACTTC.